The present T cell receptor beta chain was sequenced within a study of radiation and T cells in renal cell carcinoma. Study observations and caveats: In blood, top tumor clones expanded by 2 weeks, shrinking by 4. No pretreatment tumor biopsies were available for baseline clonotypes.

The assay was immunoSEQ multiplex PCR, and TCRdb's table has in-frame clones only and misses some. The sample has some 150,000 clones; 75% to 90% are singletons. Germline assignment: CDR1 MGHRA and CDR2 YSYEKL. CDR3 size: 14 residues. The junction had 13 bases not matched to a gene; V was cut back by 10 bases and J by 12 bases. Time point of the sample: blood 4 weeks post-SBRT, at nephrectomy. Treatment defined: 15 Gy SBRT to primary tumor, nephrectomy 4 weeks later. Nephrectomy followed 15 Gy stereotactic body radiation by 4 weeks. Serial blood draws occurred at baseline and 2 and 4 weeks post-SBRT. With regard to this clone: Its target is unknown.

The source is a woman in her fifties or sixties with renal cell carcinoma. The material sequenced was blood, taken from a patient whose treatment included radiotherapy and nephrectomy. The chain couples TRBV4-1 to TRBJ2-1; TRBD2 agrees at 12 bases. CDR3 amino acids: CATRGLAGIGGQFF. CDR3 DNA: TGCGCCACCCGGGGACTAGCGGGTATTGGAGGGCAGTTCTTC.